This entry concerns a single T cell receptor beta chain. The antigen is undetermined. These data originate in a study of blood T cells in healthy people across ages. Study findings and constraints: Roughly linear declines in TCR beta diversity per million T cells occurred with age.

The CDR3 runs to 12 residues. Germline V gene data show CDR1 as SGHTA and CDR2 as FQGNSA. V was pared by 5 bases and J by 3 bases, with 8 bases between. Primed by a sample-barcoded 5' primer and a J-beta primer mix, a second PCR proceeded for roughly 6 to 12 cycles. TCRdb re-analysed the 5' RACE reads in MiXCR, keeping a single row per CDR3 protein. Of 600,000 or so distinct CDR3 sequences listed, around half are singletons. The specimen was blood. This TCR was recovered from an elderly man in good health. The chain is built from TRBV7-2 and TRBJ2-7; no definite D call. The CDR3 DNA is TGTGCCAGCAGCCCGGACCACTACGAGCAGTACTTC. It encodes CASSPDHYEQYF.